One and the same sample provided the 8 T cell receptor beta chains below, sequenced in a study of T cell responses to AZD1222 COVID-19 vaccine. Assay: immunoSEQ multiplex PCR; the TCRdb copy retains only in-frame clones and omits some. Of about 110,000 clones listed, 90% to 95% were seen once; the top ten hold about 2.2%. The sequenced sample was peripheral blood, obtained on day 0 of AZD1222 vaccination. These receptors were taken from an adult in good health.

The V and J genes are TRBV6-5 and TRBJ2-6, with a weak D call TRBD1 (5 bases). The V end lost 9 bases, the J end lost 4 bases, and 10 bases lay between the germline ends. Germline CDR1 MNHEY, CDR2 SVGAGI. The CDR3 is made up of 13 amino acids. CDR3 amino acids: CASTGSGANVLTF. CDR3 coding DNA: TGTGCCAGTACAGGCTCCGGGGCCAACGTCCTGACTTTC.

The gene calls are TRBV6-5 and TRBJ2-5; 11 bases map to TRBD2. The V gene end was trimmed by 4 bases and the J gene end by 5 bases; junction bases not matched to a gene: 9. Germline V lookup: CDR1 MNHEY, CDR2 SVGAGI. The CDR3 has 16 residues. The CDR3 loop reads CASSSTSGRRGETQYF. CDR3 in DNA: TGTGCCAGCAGTTCAACTAGCGGGAGACGGGGGGAGACCCAGTACTTC.

The V and J genes are TRBV6-1 and TRBJ1-5; D might be TRBD1 (5 bases). V was trimmed by 2 bases and J by 5 bases, leaving 16 bases between them. Germline V gene lookup returns CDR1 MNHNS and CDR2 SASEGT. The length of the CDR3 is 16 residues. The CDR3 nucleotides read TGTGCCAGCAGTGAAAGGGGAGGGTATGGGGATCAGCCCCAGCATTTT. It yields the protein CASSERGGYGDQPQHF.

This clone was counted between two and nine times. The chain recombines TRBV25-1 with TRBJ1-1; no clear D. CDR1 MGHDK and CDR2 SYGVNS come from the germline V gene. Trimming shortened V by 5 bases and J by 3 bases, and 16 bases separated the two germline ends. The CDR3 consists of 15 residues. This CDR3 is CASSPLGGKDTEAFF. CDR3 nucleotides: TGTGCCAGCAGTCCCCTTGGAGGGAAGGACACTGAAGCTTTCTTT.

The CDR3 loop reads CASSIAPGGEAFF. Written as DNA, the CDR3 is TGTGCCAGTAGTATAGCCCCCGGGGGTGAAGCTTTCTTT. The V call is TRBV19, the J call TRBJ1-1; D is possibly TRBD1 (5 bases). The length of the CDR3 is 13 residues. V was cut by 1 base and J by 7 bases, with 10 bases left in between. Germline V gene data show CDR1 as LNHDA and CDR2 as SQIVND (reference sequence).

The chain joins TRBV19 to TRBJ1-1, with D perhaps matching TRBD1 (6 bases). With 8 bases removed from V and 1 base from J, the gap between germline ends came to 17 bases. Germline CDR1 LNHDA, CDR2 SQIVND (reference sequence). The CDR3 has 15 amino acids. The CDR3 region is CASEGVRGKNTEAFF. CDR3 coding DNA: TGTGCCAGTGAGGGGGTGCGGGGGAAGAACACTGAAGCTTTCTTT.

On this clone: Other DNA sequences from this sample encode an identical CDR3 as well. CDR3 sequence reads: CATSRDEGRVYQETQYF. CDR3 DNA: TGTGCCACCAGCAGAGACGAAGGGAGAGTATACCAAGAGACCCAGTACTTC. This chain uses TRBV15 with TRBJ2-5; D is possibly TRBD2 (5 bases). Germline CDR1 LNHNV, CDR2 YYDKDF (reference sequence). The V end was cut by 0 bases, the J end by 0 bases, with 14 bases between. The CDR3 length is 17 residues.

The chain couples TRBV7-3 to TRBJ1-5, with D hard to call. CDR1 and CDR2 from the germline V gene are SGHTA and FQGTGA. The length of the CDR3 is 13 residues. The ends were cut back, 2 bases at V and 7 bases at J, with 9 bases in the middle. The CDR3 region has the DNA TGTGCCAGCAGCTTAGATAAAGGGCAGCCCCAGCATTTT. This sequence encodes CASSLDKGQPQHF.